The 23 T cell receptor beta chains given below trace back to one sample, sequenced in a study of T cell changes during pregnancy in multiple sclerosis. The protocol was immunoSEQ multiplex PCR, while the TCRdb copy is restricted to in-frame clones and leaves out a portion. The data contain 90,000 or so clones, approximately 95% of them singletons. Sequenced material: peripheral blood, taken after pregnancy. The receptors come from a female donor in good health, enrolled as a control in a pregnancy study.

The gene calls are TRBV4-2 and TRBJ1-1, with TRBD1 matching over 8 bases. From germline, CDR1 is LGHNA and CDR2 YNFKEQ. After removal of 4 bases from V and 1 base from J, the junction contained 5 bases not matched to a gene. The CDR3 spans 15 residues. The DNA for the CDR3 is TGTGCCAGCAGCCTCCGACAGGGGACGAACACTGAAGCTTTCTTT. This codes for CASSLRQGTNTEAFF.

CDR3 DNA sequence: TGTGCCAGCAGCTACAGGGGGAGCTCCTACGAGCAGTACTTC. This translates into CASSYRGSSYEQYF. This rearrangement joins TRBV7-9 to TRBJ2-7; 8 bases map to TRBD1. The CDR3 runs 14 residues. Germline V gene lookup returns CDR1 SEHNR and CDR2 FQNEAQ (reference sequence). After removal of 4 bases from V and 0 bases from J, the junction contained 2 bases not matched to a gene.

The chain joins TRBV7-9 to TRBJ1-1, with a weak D call TRBD1 (5 bases). Germline-derived CDR1 and CDR2 are SEHNR and FQNEAQ (reference sequence). V was shortened by 5 bases and J by 4 bases, with 8 bases between the two germline ends. This CDR3 contains 12 residues. CDR3 bases: TGTGCCAGCAGCCCAGACAGCACTGAAGCTTTCTTT. Translated, it gives CASSPDSTEAFF.

The chain joins TRBV29-1 to TRBJ2-3, with 7 bases identical to TRBD2. Germline trimming cut 3 bases from V and 11 bases from J; bases unmatched to any gene: 8. Per germline, CDR1 SQVTM and CDR2 ANQGSEA. The CDR3 totals 12 residues. This CDR3 reads CSVDASGTRQYF. The CDR3 nucleotides are TGCAGCGTTGATGCCAGCGGGACCCGGCAGTATTTT.

V gene TRBV5-1 combines with J gene TRBJ1-1, with D possibly matching TRBD1 (5 bases). This CDR3 region has 15 residues. Germline V lookup: CDR1 SGHRS, CDR2 YFSETQ. The V end lost 2 bases, the J end lost 3 bases, and 14 bases lay between the germline ends. The CDR3 here is CASSFIAGKDTEAFF. The DNA for the CDR3 is TGCGCCAGCAGCTTTATTGCAGGGAAGGACACTGAAGCTTTCTTT.

This chain uses TRBV5-1 with TRBJ2-7; 7 nucleotides line up with TRBD1. The CDR3 is 15 amino acids. CDR1 SGHRS and CDR2 YFSETQ come from the germline V gene. V shed 0 bases and J 7 bases; nucleotides not matched to a gene: 10. The CDR3 bases are TGCGCCAGCAGCTTGGGGGACAGTCTGGGGATGGAGCAGTACTTC. Protein sequence: CASSLGDSLGMEQYF.

V is TRBV5-4 and J is TRBJ1-2; no clear D gene. Trimming took 4 bases from V and 5 from J, leaving 12 bases between them. The CDR3 runs to 13 residues. Germline V gene data show CDR1 as SGHNT and CDR2 as YYREEE (reference sequence). CDR3 amino acids: CASSAEGGYGYTF. CDR3 in DNA: TGTGCCAGCAGCGCTGAGGGAGGATATGGCTACACCTTC.

This chain joins TRBV7-8 and TRBJ2-7; 7 bases are shared with TRBD2. The CDR3 covers 17 residues. Trimming cost V 5 bases and J 3 bases; bases outside gene matches: 16. The germline V gene encodes CDR1 SGHVS and CDR2 FQNEAQ. CDR3 in amino acids: CASSPSFPGGGSYEQYF. Written as DNA, the CDR3 is TGTGCCAGCAGCCCTTCCTTTCCTGGCGGCGGGAGCTACGAGCAGTACTTC.

This clone was counted a single time. V usage is TRBV18 and J usage is TRBJ1-2; the match to TRBD1 covers 8 bases. The CDR3 has 15 amino acids. Germline V gene lookup returns CDR1 KGHSH and CDR2 LQKENI. J gave up 1 base and V 6 bases, and 7 bases lay outside the gene matches. The CDR3 loop is CASSPVGQGNYGYTF. The CDR3 DNA follows: TGTGCCAGCTCCCCCGTTGGACAGGGTAACTATGGCTACACCTTC. The full variable domain, with the rest looked up from reference TRBV18 and TRBJ1-2, is NAGVMQNPRHLVRRRGQEARLRCSPMKGHSHVYWYRQLPEEGLKFMVYLQKENIIDESGMPKERFSAEFPKEGPSILRIQQVVRGDSAAYFCASSPVGQGNYGYTFGSGTRLTVV.

This clone was seen just once. V gene TRBV9 combines with J gene TRBJ2-7; TRBD1 matches 7 bases. Germline trimming cut 4 bases from V and 6 bases from J; bases unmatched to any gene: 7. The CDR3 length is 13 residues. From germline, CDR1 is SGDLS and CDR2 YYNGEE. The CDR3 nucleotides read TGTGCCAGCAGCCTTCCGGGACAGCGCGAGCAGTACTTC. Protein: CASSLPGQREQYF.

This chain joins TRBV6-5 and TRBJ1-1; tentative D call: TRBD1 (5 bases). The V end lost 6 bases, the J end lost 2 bases, and 7 bases lay between the germline ends. This CDR3 has 12 amino acids. Germline V CDR1 and CDR2: MNHEY, SVGAGI. The DNA for the CDR3 is TGTGCCAGCAGGCAGGGTAACACTGAAGCTTTCTTT. Encoded protein: CASRQGNTEAFF.

The DNA of the CDR3 is TGTGCCAGCAGCGTAGTTACTTCCTACAATGAGCAGTTCTTC. It encodes CASSVVTSYNEQFF. The genes are TRBV9 and TRBJ2-1; D not certain. The germline gives CDR1 SGDLS, CDR2 YYNGEE. The CDR3 spans 14 residues. With 0 bases removed from V and 1 base from J, the gap between germline ends came to 5 bases. Full variable domain (outside the CDR3, taken from reference TRBV9 and TRBJ2-1): DSGVTQTPKHLITATGQRVTLRCSPRSGDLSVYWYQQSLDQGLQFLIQYYNGEERAKGNILERFSAQQFPDLHSELNLSSLELGDSALYFCASSVVTSYNEQFFGPGTRLTVL.

The chain combines TRBV25-1 with TRBJ2-7, with a weak D call TRBD2 (5 bases). This CDR3 comprises 11 residues. Germline V lookup: CDR1 MGHDK, CDR2 SYGVNS. V lost 6 bases, J lost 9 bases, and 12 bases lay in between. CDR3 nucleotides: TGTGCCAGCAGCGGGCGGGCAGGGCAGTACTTC. Translation gives CASSGRAGQYF.

This clone appeared a single time. The CDR3 reads CASSGTGPQPPYF. The DNA for the CDR3 is TGTGCCAGCAGTGGTACAGGGCCCCAGCCCCCGTATTTT. V is TRBV25-1 and J is TRBJ2-3; D might be TRBD1 (6 bases). Germline V gene lookup returns CDR1 MGHDK and CDR2 SYGVNS. This CDR3 contains 13 residues. Trimming left V 4 bases short and J 14 bases short, with 19 bases between.

The chain uses TRBV5-1 and TRBJ2-1; perhaps TRBD2 as D (6 bases). The CDR3 contains 14 residues. The V end lost 4 bases, the J end lost 5 bases, and 13 bases lay between the germline ends. Looked up from germline, CDR1 is SGHRS and CDR2 is YFSETQ. CDR3 in amino acids: CASSLSGSNNEQFF. DNA of the CDR3: TGCGCCAGCAGCCTTAGCGGCTCAAACAATGAGCAGTTCTTC.

V is TRBV6-1 and J is TRBJ2-2; D is undetermined. The ends were cut back, 3 bases at V and 1 base at J, with 9 bases in the middle. CDR3 size: 15 residues. Germline CDR1 is MNHNS and CDR2 is SASEGT. CDR3 nucleotides: TGTGCCAGCAGTGACCCACAATTGAACACCGGGGAGCTGTTTTTT. It specifies CASSDPQLNTGELFF.

In DNA, the CDR3 is TGTGCCAGCAGCCAGGGGACTAGCGCGGCGGGCACCGGGGAGCTGTTTTTT. Translation: CASSQGTSAAGTGELFF. This sequence joins TRBV5-4 and TRBJ2-2; TRBD2 matches at 10 bases. V trimming: 4 bases; J trimming: 4 bases; junction bases outside the gene matches: 10. Per germline, CDR1 SGHNT and CDR2 YYREEE (reference sequence). This CDR3 region has 17 residues.

V and J are TRBV10-3 and TRBJ2-2; D not resolved. CDR3 length equals 13 residues. Trimming took off 10 bases at V and 8 bases at J, with 17 bases between the two ends. Germline-derived CDR1 and CDR2 are ENHRY and SYGVKD. In nucleotides, the CDR3 is TGTGCCACCTGCCTAGAAACGTTAGGGGAGCTGTTTTTT. Translating it yields CATCLETLGELFF.

This clone was recorded only once. The J gene is TRBJ2-5, the V gene TRBV4-2, with 9 bases fitting TRBD2. Germline V gene data show CDR1 as LGHNA and CDR2 as YNFKEQ. V lost 0 bases, J lost 3 bases, and 8 bases stayed unmatched. This CDR3 has 17 amino acids. The CDR3 DNA sequence: TGTGCCAGCAGCCAAGATACCACTAGCGGGTTTAAAGAGACCCAGTACTTC. Residues: CASSQDTTSGFKETQYF.

The chain carries TRBV5-8 and TRBJ1-5; possible D gene TRBD1, 6 bases. Germline V gives CDR1 SGHTS, CDR2 YDEGEE. V lost 3 bases and J lost 5, with 18 bases in between. This CDR3 region has 16 residues. The CDR3, as DNA: TGTGCCAGCAGCTACCTGTTGACAGGCGCTGATCAGCCCCAGCATTTT. This translates into CASSYLLTGADQPQHF. Together with reference TRBV5-8 and TRBJ1-5, the CDR3 gives the full variable domain: EAGVTQSPTHLIKTRGQQATLRCSPISGHTSVYWYQQALGLGLQFLLWYDEGEERNRGNFPPRFSGRQFPNYSSELNVNALELEDSALYLCASSYLLTGADQPQHFGDGTRLSIL.

The V call is TRBV5-1, the J call TRBJ2-5; TRBD1 aligns across 7 bases. Germline CDR1 reads SGHRS; CDR2 reads YFSETQ. The length of the CDR3 is 14 residues. After removal of 2 bases from V and 5 bases from J, the junction contained 6 bases not matched to a gene. CDR3 bases: TGCGCCAGCAGCTTCAACAGGGGTCGGGAGACCCAGTACTTC. Protein product: CASSFNRGRETQYF.

The genes are TRBV6-1 and TRBJ2-7, with TRBD2 matching 11 bases. Germline lookup yields CDR1 MNHNS and CDR2 SASEGT. This CDR3 has 14 residues. J gave up 6 bases and V 4 bases, and 5 bases lay outside the gene matches. The CDR3: CASSVTSGIGEQYF. The CDR3 DNA is TGTGCCAGCAGTGTGACTAGCGGGATTGGCGAGCAGTACTTC.

The DNA for the CDR3 is TGTGCCAGCAGTTTTACCTCCGGGGATCAGCCCCAGCATTTT. It encodes CASSFTSGDQPQHF. V usage is TRBV2 and J usage is TRBJ1-5; D is unresolved. V lost 5 bases, J lost 5 bases, and 13 bases lay in between. Germline CDR1 is SNHLY and CDR2 is FYNNEI. This CDR3 region has 14 residues. Filled out from reference TRBV2 and TRBJ1-5, the complete variable domain reads EPEVTQTPSHQVTQMGQEVILRCVPISNHLYFYWYRQILGQKVEFLVSFYNNEISEKSEIFDDQFSVERPDGSNFTLKIRSTKLEDSAMYFCASSFTSGDQPQHFGDGTRLSIL.